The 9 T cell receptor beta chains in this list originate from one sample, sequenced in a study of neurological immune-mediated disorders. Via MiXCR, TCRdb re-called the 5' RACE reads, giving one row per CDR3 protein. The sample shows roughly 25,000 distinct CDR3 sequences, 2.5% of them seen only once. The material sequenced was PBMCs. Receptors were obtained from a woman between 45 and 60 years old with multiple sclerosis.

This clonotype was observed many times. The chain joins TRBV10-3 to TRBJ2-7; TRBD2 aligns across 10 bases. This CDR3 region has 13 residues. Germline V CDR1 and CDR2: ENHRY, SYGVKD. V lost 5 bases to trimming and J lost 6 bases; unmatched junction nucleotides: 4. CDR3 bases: TGTGCCATCAGTACCCGGACTAGCGGCGAGCAGTACTTC. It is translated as CAISTRTSGEQYF.

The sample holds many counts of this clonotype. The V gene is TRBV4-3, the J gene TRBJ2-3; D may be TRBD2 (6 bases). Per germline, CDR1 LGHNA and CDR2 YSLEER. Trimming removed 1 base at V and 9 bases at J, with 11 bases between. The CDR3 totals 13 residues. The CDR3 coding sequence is TGCGCCAGCAGCCAAGCCCTAGCGCCCACGCAGTATTTT. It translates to CASSQALAPTQYF.

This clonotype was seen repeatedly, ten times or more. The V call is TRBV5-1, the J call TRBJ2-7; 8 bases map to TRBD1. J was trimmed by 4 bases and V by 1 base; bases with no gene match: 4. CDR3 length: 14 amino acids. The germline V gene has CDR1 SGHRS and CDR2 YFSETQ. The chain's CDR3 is CASSLKDRAYEQYF. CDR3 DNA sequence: TGCGCCAGCAGCTTGAAGGACAGGGCATACGAGCAGTACTTC.

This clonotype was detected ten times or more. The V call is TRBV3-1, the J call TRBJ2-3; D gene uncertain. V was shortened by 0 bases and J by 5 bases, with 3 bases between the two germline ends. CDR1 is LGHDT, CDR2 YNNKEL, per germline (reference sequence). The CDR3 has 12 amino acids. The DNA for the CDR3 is TGTGCCAGCAGCCAAGACGGAGATACGCAGTATTTT. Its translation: CASSQDGDTQYF.

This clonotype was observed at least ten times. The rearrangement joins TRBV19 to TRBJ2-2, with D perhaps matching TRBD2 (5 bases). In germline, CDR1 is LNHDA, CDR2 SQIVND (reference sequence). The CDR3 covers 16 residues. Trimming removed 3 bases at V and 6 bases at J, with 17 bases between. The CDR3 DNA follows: TGTGCCAGTAGTATTCTCGGGGTACAACTTCCCGGGGAGCTGTTTTTT. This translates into CASSILGVQLPGELFF.

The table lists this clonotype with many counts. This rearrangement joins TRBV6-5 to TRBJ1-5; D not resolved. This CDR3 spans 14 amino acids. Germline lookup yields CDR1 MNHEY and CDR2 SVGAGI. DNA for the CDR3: TGTGCAACCATGGGAGTGAGCAGCAATCAGCCCCAGCATTTT. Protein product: CATMGVSSNQPQHF.

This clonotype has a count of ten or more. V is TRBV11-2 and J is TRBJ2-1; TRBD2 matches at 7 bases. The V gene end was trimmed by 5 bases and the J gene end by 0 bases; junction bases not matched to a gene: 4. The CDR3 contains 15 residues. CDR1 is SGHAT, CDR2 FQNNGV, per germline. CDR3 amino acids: CASSQASGSYNEQFF. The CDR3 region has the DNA TGTGCCAGCAGCCAAGCTAGCGGCTCCTACAATGAGCAGTTCTTC. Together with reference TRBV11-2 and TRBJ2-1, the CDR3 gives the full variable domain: EAGVAQSPRYKIIEKRQSVAFWCNPISGHATLYWYQQILGQGPKLLIQFQNNGVVDDSQLPKDRFSAERLKGVDSTLKIQPAKLEDSAVYLCASSQASGSYNEQFFGPGTRLTVL.

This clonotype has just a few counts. CDR3 protein: CSALSLGFPNNEQFF. The CDR3, as DNA: TGCAGTGCCCTATCCCTGGGGTTTCCAAACAATGAGCAGTTCTTC. The V and J genes are TRBV20-1 and TRBJ2-1; D not certain. The CDR3 has 15 residues. V lost 6 bases and J 5 bases, leaving 20 bases between the germline ends. CDR1 is DFQATT, CDR2 SNEGSKA, per germline (reference sequence).

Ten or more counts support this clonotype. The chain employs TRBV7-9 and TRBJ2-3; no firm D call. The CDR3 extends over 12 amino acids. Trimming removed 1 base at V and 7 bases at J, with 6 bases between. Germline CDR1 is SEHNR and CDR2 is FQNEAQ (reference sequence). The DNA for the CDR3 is TGTGCCAGCAGCTTAGTCCACAATACGCAGTATTTT. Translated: CASSLVHNTQYF.